The 24 T cell receptor beta chains in this list originate from one sample, sequenced in a study of T cell clones after liver transplantation. Clones were read by immunoSEQ multiplex PCR, and TCRdb kept only the in-frame ones, dropping some. The table includes about 51,000 clones, less than 90% detected once. The sample here was CD8+ T cells from blood, taken 12 months after liver transplant. These receptors were obtained from a human patient who received a liver transplant. The graft donor may have contributed some T cells.

The rearrangement uses TRBV7-8 and TRBJ2-1; 13 bases are shared with TRBD2. Losses at the gene ends were 8 bases for V and 4 bases for J; bases not matched to a gene: 2. The V gene's germline CDR1 is SGHVS and CDR2 FQNEAQ. CDR3 length: 14 amino acids. The CDR3 bases are TGTGCCAGCCCACTAGCGGGGGGGTACAATGAGCAGTTCTTC. Amino acids: CASPLAGGYNEQFF. The whole variable domain, filled in from reference TRBV7-8 and TRBJ2-1, reads GAGVSQSPRYKVAKRGQDVALRCDPISGHVSLFWYQQALGQGPEFLTYFQNEAQLDKSGLPSDRFFAERPEGSVSTLKIQRTQQEDSAVYLCASPLAGGYNEQFFGPGTRLTVL.

V is TRBV25-1 and J is TRBJ1-3; D call uncertain. The germline V gene has CDR1 MGHDK and CDR2 SYGVNS. V shed 0 bases and J shed 4 bases, with 4 bases lying between them. There are 13 residues in the CDR3. CDR3 sequence: CASSEYVGNTIYF. The CDR3 region has the DNA TGTGCCAGCAGTGAATATGTGGGAAACACCATATATTTT.

V is TRBV27 and J is TRBJ2-3, with 9 positions matching TRBD2. Looked up from germline, CDR1 is MNHEY and CDR2 is SMNVEV (reference sequence). V lost 2 bases and J lost 1; bases outside the gene matches: 10. The length of the CDR3 is 18 residues. CDR3 amino acids: CASSLGREGHRGTDTQYF. The CDR3 DNA follows: TGTGCCAGCAGTTTAGGGCGGGAGGGCCACCGGGGCACAGATACGCAGTATTTT.

The gene calls are TRBV27 and TRBJ2-1, with TRBD2 identical over 8 bases. The CDR3 is 14 amino acids. Germline values: CDR1 MNHEY, CDR2 SMNVEV (reference sequence). V lost 10 bases to trimming and J lost 3 bases; unmatched junction nucleotides: 8. The CDR3 reads CATTKLADYNEQFF. As DNA, the CDR3 is TGTGCCACCACTAAACTAGCGGACTACAATGAGCAGTTCTTC.

The chain recombines TRBV5-6 with TRBJ2-1; TRBD2 matches 10 bases. Trimming took 0 bases from V and 7 from J; bases not matched to a gene: 13. CDR3 length equals 18 residues. Per the germline V gene, CDR1 is SGHDT and CDR2 is YYEEEE. CDR3 region: CASSLVAPEAGGENEQFF. The CDR3 DNA sequence: TGTGCCAGCAGCTTGGTGGCTCCGGAAGCGGGAGGGGAAAATGAGCAGTTCTTC.

The CDR3 nucleotides are TGTGCCAGCAGCTTAGTTCGGAAGGGGGGCCACGGCTACACCTTC. Translated, it gives CASSLVRKGGHGYTF. The chain uses TRBV7-9 and TRBJ1-2, with a weak D call TRBD1 (6 bases). The CDR3 runs 15 residues. Trimming stripped 1 base from V and 8 bases from J, with 17 bases between. Germline V gene sequence: CDR1 SEHNR, CDR2 FQNEAQ (reference sequence).

The chain carries TRBV19 and TRBJ1-5; 8 bases are a match to TRBD1. Germline V gene sequence: CDR1 LNHDA, CDR2 SQIVND (reference sequence). Trimming cost V 3 bases and J 6 bases; bases outside gene matches: 1. The CDR3 loop spans 13 amino acids. CDR3 sequence (DNA): TGTGCCAGTAGTATGGACAGGGTTCAGCCCCAGCATTTT. Residues: CASSMDRVQPQHF.

About this clone: A single base is all that separates this from a far larger clone, so a read error is likely. The J gene is TRBJ2-7, the V gene TRBV28; 13 nucleotides line up with TRBD2. The CDR3 has 15 amino acids. From germline, CDR1 is MDHEN and CDR2 SYDVKM. V gave up 6 bases and J gave up 3 bases; unmatched junction bases: 5. The chain's CDR3 is CASRSGLAGLYEQYF. The CDR3 region has the DNA TGTGCCAGCAGGTCGGGACTAGCGGGACTCTACGAGCAGTACTTC.

The chain joins TRBV28 to TRBJ1-2; 7 nucleotides line up with TRBD1. Trimming removed 1 base from V and 5 bases from J; junction bases left unmatched: 10. The CDR3 extends over 16 amino acids. Germline V CDR1 and CDR2: MDHEN, SYDVKM. The CDR3 region has the DNA TGTGCCAGCAGTTTATATACAGGGGACCTACTATATGGCTACACCTTC. This encodes CASSLYTGDLLYGYTF.

The genes are TRBV27 and TRBJ2-7, with D perhaps given as TRBD1 or TRBD2 (5 bases each). The germline V gene has CDR1 MNHEY and CDR2 SMNVEV (reference sequence). Trimming removed 1 base at V and 0 bases at J, with 13 bases between. The CDR3 is made up of 16 amino acids. CDR3 residues: CASSLYWDAGSYEQYF. In nucleotides, the CDR3 is TGTGCCAGCAGTTTATACTGGGACGCAGGCTCCTACGAGCAGTACTTC.

This sequence joins TRBV4-3 and TRBJ2-2; 10 bases align to TRBD2. V shed 0 bases and J 5 bases; nucleotides not matched to a gene: 9. The CDR3 covers 18 residues. Germline lookup yields CDR1 LGHNA and CDR2 YSLEER. CDR3 loop: CASSQEGIAGGVTGELFF. The DNA for the CDR3 is TGCGCCAGCAGCCAAGAGGGGATAGCGGGAGGTGTAACCGGGGAGCTGTTTTTT.

Only a few counts were recorded for this clone. The genes are TRBV27 and TRBJ1-4; D is possibly TRBD1 (6 bases). CDR3 length equals 16 residues. CDR1 is MNHEY, CDR2 SMNVEV, per germline (reference sequence). Trimming removed 6 bases at V and 0 bases at J, with 14 bases between. CDR3 amino acids: CASRIQGYATNEKLFF. The DNA of the CDR3 is TGTGCCAGCAGGATCCAGGGGTATGCAACTAATGAAAAACTGTTTTTT.

The count of this clone is one. The chain couples TRBV27 to TRBJ2-3, with D uncertain. V lost 5 bases and J lost 0, with 12 bases in between. There are 15 residues in the CDR3. Germline CDR1 MNHEY, CDR2 SMNVEV (reference sequence). As DNA, the CDR3 is TGTGCCAGCAGTCATCTCTATATTAGCACAGATACGCAGTATTTT. This encodes CASSHLYISTDTQYF.

To note about this clone: A junction boundary mismatches the germline segment, possibly from a read error. V is TRBV19 and J is TRBJ1-2; TRBD1 is a possible D gene (5 bases). This CDR3 is 12 amino acids long. Germline V gives CDR1 LNHDA, CDR2 SQIVND (reference sequence). CDR3 bases: TGTGCCAGTAATATAGGGGTCCATGGCTACACCTTC. Translating gives CASNIGVHGYTF.

This rearrangement joins TRBV6-1 to TRBJ1-1; D is possibly TRBD1 (5 bases). The CDR3 spans 13 residues. Germline lookup yields CDR1 MNHNS and CDR2 SASEGT. The V end was cut by 3 bases, the J end by 11 bases, with 16 bases between. CDR3 sequence (DNA): TGTGCCAGCAGTGATAATTGGGGGTTGAGTGCTTTCTTT. It is translated as CASSDNWGLSAFF.

The chain recombines TRBV7-6 with TRBJ2-1; 13 nucleotides agree with TRBD2. Germline CDR1 is SGHVS and CDR2 is FNYEAQ. J was trimmed by 8 bases and V by 1 base; bases with no gene match: 11. CDR3 length: 18 residues. The CDR3 here is CASSLEGTSGAFRHEQFF. The CDR3 DNA reads TGTGCCAGCAGCTTAGAGGGGACTAGCGGGGCGTTTCGCCATGAGCAGTTCTTC.

The chain employs TRBV19 and TRBJ2-3, with unresolved D. With 0 bases removed from V and 6 bases from J, the gap between germline ends came to 4 bases. The germline V gene has CDR1 LNHDA and CDR2 SQIVND (reference sequence). The CDR3 covers 12 residues. Here the CDR3 DNA reads TGTGCCAGTAGTATAGATTGGGATACGCAGTATTTT. Its translation is CASSIDWDTQYF.

The gene calls are TRBV7-9 and TRBJ2-2; 7 nucleotides align to TRBD2. V lost 10 bases and J lost 7; bases outside the gene matches: 9. The CDR3 contains 13 residues. Germline values: CDR1 SEHNR, CDR2 FQNEAQ (reference sequence). The CDR3 DNA reads as TGTGCCACCTCCGGGACTATCCGCGGGGAGCTGTTTTTT. Amino acids: CATSGTIRGELFF.

The CDR3 is CAISERLAGTNNEQFF. The CDR3 bases are TGTGCCATCAGTGAACGGCTAGCGGGCACGAACAATGAGCAGTTCTTC. The chain recombines TRBV10-3 with TRBJ2-1; 8 nucleotides align to TRBD2. The germline gives CDR1 ENHRY, CDR2 SYGVKD. V dropped 3 bases and J dropped 5; count of bases not matched to a gene: 9. The CDR3 extends over 16 amino acids.

CDR3 sequence (DNA): TGTGCCAGCAGCCAAGTCGTAGCGGGAGGGCCTCAAGATACGCAGTATTTT. This sequence encodes CASSQVVAGGPQDTQYF. The chain is built from TRBV4-2 and TRBJ2-3; 11 nucleotides match TRBD2. Per the germline V gene, CDR1 is LGHNA and CDR2 is YNFKEQ. The CDR3 runs 17 residues. V trimming: 1 base; J trimming: 5 bases; junction bases outside the gene matches: 8.

The chain carries TRBV9 and TRBJ1-4; D is possibly TRBD1 (6 bases). CDR1 is SGDLS and CDR2 is YYNGEE in the germline V gene. Trimming removed 4 bases at V and 2 bases at J, with 18 bases between. This CDR3 is built from 17 residues. In DNA, the CDR3 is TGTGCCAGCAGCACTCACGACACAACAGGGACTAATGAAAAACTGTTTTTT. Translating it yields CASSTHDTTGTNEKLFF.

The chain employs TRBV7-9 and TRBJ2-2, with TRBD1 as a possible D gene (6 bases). Deletions cut 0 bases from V and 4 bases from J, with 6 bases between. The germline CDR1 and CDR2 sequences are SEHNR and FQNEAQ (reference sequence). The CDR3 extends over 14 amino acids. Here the CDR3 reads CASSLAGGTGELFF. The DNA of the CDR3 is TGTGCCAGCAGCTTAGCAGGGGGCACCGGGGAGCTGTTTTTT.

V and J are TRBV9 and TRBJ1-1; no definite D call. V was clipped by 0 bases and J by 7 bases, with 10 bases between them. From germline, CDR1 is SGDLS and CDR2 YYNGEE. This CDR3 spans 13 amino acids. The CDR3 bases are TGTGCCAGCAGCGTAGGGTCAGAAAGTGAAGCTTTCTTT. Encoded protein: CASSVGSESEAFF.

The rearrangement joins TRBV28 to TRBJ2-2, with 13 bases aligning to TRBD2. The V gene end was trimmed by 5 bases and the J gene end by 5 bases; junction bases not matched to a gene: 8. Germline CDR1 MDHEN, CDR2 SYDVKM. This CDR3 region has 17 residues. The CDR3 loop is CASSPLMGLAGTGELFF. The CDR3 DNA reads as TGTGCCAGCAGTCCCCTCATGGGACTAGCGGGAACCGGGGAGCTGTTTTTT.